Here is one TCR beta chain with its context. The sample is drawn from a study of cytomegalovirus exposure and HLA in healthy donors. The CDR3 sequence is 12 residues long. Trimming removed 2 bases at V and 8 bases at J, with 9 bases between. Germline V gene data show CDR1 as GTSNPN and CDR2 as SVGIG (reference sequence). The PCR employed 60 Vbeta primers together with 13 Jbeta primers. The assay was immunoSEQ multiplex PCR, and TCRdb's table has in-frame clones only and misses some. The record lists about 48,000 clones, of which the ten most abundant hold about 6%. This TCR was recovered from a male donor in good health and CMV-seropositive. Input material: PBMCs. This chain joins TRBV30 and TRBJ1-4; D gene uncertain. The CDR3 region is CAWSPGSEKLFF. Written as DNA, the CDR3 is TGTGCCTGGAGTCCCGGGAGCGAAAAACTGTTTTTT.